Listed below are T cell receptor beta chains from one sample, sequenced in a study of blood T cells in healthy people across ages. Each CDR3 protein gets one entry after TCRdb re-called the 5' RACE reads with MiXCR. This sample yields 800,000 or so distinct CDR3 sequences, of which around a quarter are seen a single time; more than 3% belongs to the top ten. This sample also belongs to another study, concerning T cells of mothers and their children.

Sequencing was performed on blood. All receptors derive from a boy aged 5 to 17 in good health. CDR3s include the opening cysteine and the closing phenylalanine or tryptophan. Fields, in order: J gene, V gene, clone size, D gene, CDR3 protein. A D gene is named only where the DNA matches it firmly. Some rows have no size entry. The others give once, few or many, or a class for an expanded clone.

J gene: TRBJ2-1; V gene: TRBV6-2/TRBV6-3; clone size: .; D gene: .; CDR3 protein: CASSYTGAGHYNEQFF
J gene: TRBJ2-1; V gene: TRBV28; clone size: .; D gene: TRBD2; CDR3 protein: CASSSQMGLAGGRSYNEQFF
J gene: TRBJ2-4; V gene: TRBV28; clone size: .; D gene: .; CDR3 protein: CARSPPTGNIQYF
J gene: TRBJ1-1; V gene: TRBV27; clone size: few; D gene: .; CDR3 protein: CASSYYPASFAAQTTGTEAFF
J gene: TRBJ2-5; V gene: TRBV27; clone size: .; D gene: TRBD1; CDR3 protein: CATFGTALVRF
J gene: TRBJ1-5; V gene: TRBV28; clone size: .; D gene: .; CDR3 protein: CASSFHSRGDNQPQHF
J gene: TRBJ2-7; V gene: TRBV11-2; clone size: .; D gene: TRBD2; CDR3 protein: CACSLEELAACEQYF
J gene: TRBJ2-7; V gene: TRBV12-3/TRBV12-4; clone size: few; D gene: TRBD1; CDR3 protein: CATSRDSCSYEQYF
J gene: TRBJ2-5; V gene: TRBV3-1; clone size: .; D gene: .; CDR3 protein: CASSQPFETQYF
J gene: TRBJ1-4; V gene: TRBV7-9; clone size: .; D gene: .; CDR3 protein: CVSSTSSSGEKLFF
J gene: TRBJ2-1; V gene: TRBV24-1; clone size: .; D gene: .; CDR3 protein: CATKQHNEQFF
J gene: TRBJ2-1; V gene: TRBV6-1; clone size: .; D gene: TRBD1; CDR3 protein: CASRIRQGHNEQFF
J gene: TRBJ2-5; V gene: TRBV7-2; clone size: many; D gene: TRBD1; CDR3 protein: CASSLRTGGGETQYF
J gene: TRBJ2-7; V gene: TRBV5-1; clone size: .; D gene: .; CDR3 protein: CASSLDSHYEQYF
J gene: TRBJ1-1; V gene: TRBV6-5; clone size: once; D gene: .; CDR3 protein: CASSHKRGNTEAFF
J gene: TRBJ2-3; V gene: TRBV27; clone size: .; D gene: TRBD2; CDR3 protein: CASSLSSLAGGPGDTQYF
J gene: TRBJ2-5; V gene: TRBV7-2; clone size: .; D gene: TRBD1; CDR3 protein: CASRRRPGQVQETQYF